These 21 T cell receptor beta chains came from one sample sequenced in a study of T-cell reconstitution after alpha-beta-depleted transplantation in children. The TCRbeta library was prepared with unique molecular identifiers. TCRdb recomputed calls from the PCR reads with MiXCR, one row per CDR3 protein. The profile shows around 210,000 distinct CDR3 sequences, roughly 6.6% of them singletons. Source: PBMCs, taken before TCRalphabeta/CD19-depleted stem cell transplant. The receptors here all came from a boy aged 2 to 10 with acute lymphoblastic leukemia, due to receive a stem cell transplant.

This clonotype was counted at least ten times. The chain employs TRBV20-1 and TRBJ2-7; no definite D call. With 2 bases removed from V and 2 bases from J, the gap between germline ends came to 4 bases. CDR3 length: 11 amino acids. Germline CDR1 reads DFQATT; CDR2 reads SNEGSKA (reference sequence). CDR3 DNA: TGCAGTGCTAGACTAGCCTACGAGCAGTACTTC. Protein: CSARLAYEQYF.

This clonotype was counted at least ten times. This chain links TRBV10-2 with TRBJ2-1; D is undetermined. Per germline, CDR1 WSHSY and CDR2 SAAADI. The CDR3 is 11 residues long. Trimming stripped 8 bases from V and 6 bases from J, with 8 bases between. Here the CDR3 DNA reads TGCGCCAGCGGCGCCGGCAATGAGCAGTTCTTC. Translated, it gives CASGAGNEQFF.

This clonotype was counted at least ten times. The V and J genes are TRBV6-2 or TRBV6-3 and TRBJ1-2, with D perhaps TRBD1 (5 bases). The CDR3 runs 13 residues. The V gene lost 4 bases and the J gene lost 4 bases, with 10 bases spanning the gap. Germline-derived CDR1 and CDR2 are MNHEY and SVGEGT. CDR3 nucleotides: TGTGCCAGCAGTTGGGACCGAAGCTATGGCTACACCTTC. The encoded protein is CASSWDRSYGYTF.

This clonotype was seen at least ten times. This CDR3 reads CASSKGGLETQYF. Here the CDR3 DNA reads TGCGCCAGCAGCAAGGGCGGTTTGGAGACCCAGTACTTC. The chain couples TRBV5-1 to TRBJ2-5; D gene unclear. Looked up from germline, CDR1 is SGHRS and CDR2 is YFSETQ. V was trimmed by 4 bases and J by 5 bases, leaving 12 bases between them. The CDR3 is 13 amino acids.

This clonotype was detected many times. The chain couples TRBV29-1 to TRBJ2-1; 7 bases agree with TRBD1. Germline CDR1 and CDR2: SQVTM and ANQGSEA. V lost 4 bases and J lost 4; bases outside the gene matches: 4. The CDR3 length is 13 residues. The DNA for the CDR3 is TGCAGCGTTGGTGACAGGGCTTACAATGAGCAGTTCTTC. Encoded protein: CSVGDRAYNEQFF.

This clonotype was counted at least ten times. The chain links TRBV28 to TRBJ2-1; D not certain. Germline CDR1 reads MDHEN; CDR2 reads SYDVKM. The CDR3 is 12 amino acids. The CDR3 loop is CGVSRSYNEQFF. The DNA for the CDR3 is TGTGGGGTATCCCGCTCCTACAATGAGCAGTTCTTC. The full variable domain, in which reference TRBV28 and TRBJ2-1 provide the parts outside the CDR3, is DVKVTQSSRYLVKRTGEKVFLECVQDMDHENMFWYRQDPGLGLRLIYFSYDVKMKEKGDIPEGYSVSREKKERFSLILESASTNQTSMYLCGVSRSYNEQFFGPGTRLTVL.

In its sample, this clonotype was seen many times. The rearrangement joins TRBV6-4 to TRBJ2-1; 13 positions agree with TRBD2. This CDR3 has 13 amino acids. The junction had 2 bases not matched to a gene; V was cut back by 6 bases and J by 9 bases. Germline V lookup: CDR1 MRHNA, CDR2 SNTAGT. This CDR3 reads CASSGTSGVEQFF. The DNA for the CDR3 is TGTGCCAGCAGCGGGACTAGCGGGGTTGAGCAGTTCTTC.

This clonotype has ten or more counts. The J gene is TRBJ2-1, the V gene TRBV5-1; D is undetermined. Germline V CDR1 and CDR2: SGHRS, YFSETQ. Trimming cost V 1 base and J 9 bases, with 11 bases left between them. This CDR3 spans 13 amino acids. The CDR3 DNA is TGCGCCAGCAGCTTGCGGCCAACCGGTGAGCAGTTCTTC. It encodes CASSLRPTGEQFF.

The sample holds many counts of this clonotype. The rearrangement links TRBV11-2 to TRBJ2-7; 7 bases line up with TRBD1. Per germline, CDR1 SGHAT and CDR2 FQNNGV. With 7 bases clipped from V and 7 bases from J, the junction kept 16 bases outside the gene matches. This CDR3 is 15 amino acids long. The chain's CDR3 is CASTTPGQRLGEQYF. As DNA, the CDR3 is TGTGCCAGCACCACCCCGGGACAGAGGCTTGGGGAGCAGTACTTC. The full variable domain, its missing parts supplied by reference TRBV11-2 and TRBJ2-7, is EAGVAQSPRYKIIEKRQSVAFWCNPISGHATLYWYQQILGQGPKLLIQFQNNGVVDDSQLPKDRFSAERLKGVDSTLKIQPAKLEDSAVYLCASTTPGQRLGEQYFGPGTRLTVT.

J is TRBJ1-1 and V is TRBV20-1; D remains ambiguous. Germline V gene data show CDR1 as DFQATT and CDR2 as SNEGSKA (reference sequence). The CDR3 extends over 12 amino acids. Trimming shortened V by 6 bases and J by 3 bases, and 11 bases separated the two germline ends. The CDR3 is CSALGLDTEAFF. The CDR3 bases are TGCAGTGCCCTCGGCCTTGACACTGAAGCTTTCTTT.

This clonotype was picked up many times. This rearrangement joins TRBV28 to TRBJ2-5; D is ambiguous. The CDR3 loop spans 11 amino acids. Germline assignment: CDR1 MDHEN and CDR2 SYDVKM. V was clipped by 6 bases and J by 7 bases, with 9 bases between them. CDR3 in DNA: TGTGCCAGCAGCTCCCTCGGGACCCAGTACTTC. Its translation is CASSSLGTQYF.

A note on this clonotype: At one end, the junction sequence differs from germline, possibly due to a read error. This chain joins TRBV7-9 and TRBJ1-1; 9 positions agree with TRBD1. Germline V CDR1 and CDR2: SEHNR, FQNEAQ (reference sequence). The CDR3 is 14 residues long. CDR3 DNA sequence: TGTGCCAACAGCCCGGGACAGGGAGGAACTGAAGCTTTCTTT. Translated, it gives CANSPGQGGTEAFF.

The sample holds a few counts of this clonotype. The chain recombines TRBV10-2 with TRBJ2-7; no definite D call. From germline, CDR1 is WSHSY and CDR2 SAAADI. The CDR3 covers 16 residues. Trimming pared 2 bases from V and 4 bases from J, leaving 18 bases between. The CDR3 here is CASSEVFRAAIYEQYF. DNA for the CDR3: TGCGCCAGCAGTGAGGTGTTTAGGGCAGCCATATACGAGCAGTACTTC.

The chain links TRBV6-5 to TRBJ2-5; D is undetermined. The CDR3 has 16 residues. Germline CDR1 reads MNHEY; CDR2 reads SVGAGI. V was cut by 0 bases and J by 5 bases, with 16 bases left in between. This CDR3 reads CASSYSGKAPRETQYF. The CDR3 region has the DNA TGTGCCAGCAGTTACTCTGGGAAGGCCCCCCGGGAGACCCAGTACTTC.

This rearrangement joins TRBV20-1 to TRBJ1-6; D not certain. The CDR3 contains 13 residues. Trimming shortened V by 3 bases and J by 9 bases, and 12 bases separated the two germline ends. The germline CDR1 and CDR2 sequences are DFQATT and SNEGSKA (reference sequence). The CDR3 loop reads CSASSPMGSPLHF. CDR3 in DNA: TGCAGTGCTAGTTCCCCAATGGGTTCACCCCTCCACTTT.

CDR3: CASGYRPYEQYF. The CDR3 region has the DNA TGTGCCAGCGGGTACCGGCCCTACGAGCAGTACTTC. This sequence joins TRBV7-9 and TRBJ2-7; D remains ambiguous. Germline assignment: CDR1 SEHNR and CDR2 FQNEAQ (reference sequence). The CDR3 is 12 residues long. The V end was cut by 8 bases, the J end by 2 bases, with 10 bases between.

This clonotype was counted at least ten times. The chain is built from TRBV12-3 or TRBV12-4 and TRBJ2-1; a weak D match, TRBD2 (6 bases). This CDR3 comprises 12 residues. V lost 5 bases to trimming and J lost 13 bases, with 15 bases between them. CDR3 region: CASSRDSIVQFF. The CDR3 nucleotides are TGTGCCAGCAGTCGGGACTCCATTGTCCAGTTCTTC.

This clonotype was counted at least ten times. The chain has TRBV11-3 and TRBJ2-1; the D is unclear. The CDR3 runs 16 residues. The V end lost 1 base, the J end lost 13 bases, and 23 bases lay between the germline ends. CDR1 is SGHNT and CDR2 is YENEEA in the germline V gene. CDR3 DNA: TGTGCCAGCAGCTTAGTGCATAACCCCCCCTCTAGGCCTCAGTTCTTC. Encoded protein: CASSLVHNPPSRPQFF.

This clonotype was seen only a few times. CDR3 nucleotides: TGCGCCAGCAGCTTCTGGGGACGGAGCTCCTACGAGCAGTACTTC. It codes for CASSFWGRSSYEQYF. The chain couples TRBV5-1 to TRBJ2-7, with D perhaps TRBD1 or TRBD2 (5 bases each). V was shortened by 2 bases and J by 0 bases, with 12 bases between the two germline ends. The CDR3 consists of 15 residues. Germline V gene lookup returns CDR1 SGHRS and CDR2 YFSETQ. Filled out from reference TRBV5-1 and TRBJ2-7, the complete variable domain reads KAGVTQTPRYLIKTRGQQVTLSCSPISGHRSVSWYQQTPGQGLQFLFEYFSETQRNKGNFPGRFSGRQFSNSRSEMNVSTLELGDSALYLCASSFWGRSSYEQYFGPGTRLTVT.

This clonotype was observed at least ten times. This chain uses TRBV4-3 with TRBJ2-3; 9 bases line up with TRBD1. V lost 6 bases to trimming and J lost 4 bases; unmatched junction nucleotides: 8. Looked up from germline, CDR1 is LGHNA and CDR2 is YSLEER. This CDR3 comprises 15 residues. The CDR3 is CASSPMGDRADTQYF. CDR3 bases: TGCGCCAGCAGTCCCATGGGGGACAGGGCAGATACGCAGTATTTT.

This clonotype appeared a few times. The chain combines TRBV20-1 with TRBJ1-2; D call uncertain. Trimming pared 6 bases from V and 4 bases from J, leaving 12 bases between. The CDR3 spans 12 residues. Per the germline V gene, CDR1 is DFQATT and CDR2 is SNEGSKA (reference sequence). CDR3 sequence reads: CSAESGPYGYTF. The CDR3 coding sequence is TGCAGTGCGGAATCAGGCCCCTATGGCTACACCTTC.